A single sample is the source of the 30 T cell receptor beta chains below, sequenced in a study of cytomegalovirus exposure and HLA in healthy donors (dated by TCRdb to between 2016 and 2019). The method was the immunoSEQ multiplex PCR assay. TCRdb carries this immuneACCESS record with in-frame sequences only. Its versions omit some clonotypes, under half of them owing to an unresolved V gene in the studies checked, with the rest unexplained. The table for this sample lists about 160,000 clones; roughly 90% of them were counted only once. The ten largest make up 10% of the sample. The sequenced material came from PBMCs. Receptors originate from a young woman in good health and CMV-seropositive.

This sequence joins TRBV28 and TRBJ2-7, with D possibly matching TRBD2 (5 bases). The CDR3 is 13 amino acids. Germline CDR1 and CDR2: MDHEN and SYDVKM. Trimming shortened V by 7 bases and J by 7 bases, and 17 bases separated the two germline ends. The DNA of the CDR3 is TGTGCCAGCACCGGGCCCCTCCGGGGAGAGCAGTACTTC. It yields the protein CASTGPLRGEQYF.

The chain uses TRBV5-4 and TRBJ2-3, with 11 bases fitting TRBD2. Germline CDR1 is SGHNT and CDR2 is YYREEE (reference sequence). With V trimmed by 5 bases and J by 3 bases, 8 bases remained unmatched. There are 16 residues in the CDR3. CDR3 DNA sequence: TGTGCCAGCAGTAGTAGCGGGAGGGCCCAAACAGATACGCAGTATTTT. It yields the protein CASSSSGRAQTDTQYF.

This sequence joins TRBV4-3 and TRBJ2-1, with 7 nucleotides matching TRBD1. The trim removed 4 bases at V and 2 bases at J, leaving 11 bases unmatched. The CDR3 is 17 residues long. The V gene's germline CDR1 is LGHNA and CDR2 YSLEER. The CDR3, as DNA: TGCGCCAGCAGCCCCCTTGGGACAGTCACCACCTACAATGAGCAGTTCTTC. Translated, it gives CASSPLGTVTTYNEQFF.

The chain has TRBV5-1 and TRBJ2-7; 9 bases match TRBD2. The V gene's germline CDR1 is SGHRS and CDR2 YFSETQ. This CDR3 is 14 amino acids long. The J segment lost 0 bases and the V segment lost 5 bases, leaving 3 bases of the junction unmatched. CDR3 region: CASRASGNSYEQYF. The DNA of the CDR3 is TGCGCCAGCAGAGCTAGCGGGAACTCCTACGAGCAGTACTTC.

The chain combines TRBV25-1 with TRBJ2-3; D gene uncertain. V lost 8 bases to trimming and J lost 0 bases, with 9 bases between them. The germline V gene has CDR1 MGHDK and CDR2 SYGVNS. This CDR3 region has 13 residues. This CDR3 reads CASLGASTDTQYF. The CDR3 DNA reads TGTGCCAGCCTAGGTGCCAGCACAGATACGCAGTATTTT.

The chain couples TRBV27 to TRBJ2-7; perhaps TRBD2 as D (6 bases). CDR3 length: 17 residues. Germline CDR1 MNHEY, CDR2 SMNVEV (reference sequence). Trimming stripped 6 bases from V and 3 bases from J, with 24 bases between. CDR3 DNA sequence: TGTGCCAGCAGCCCCGACGGAACCCCGGGACTCGGCTACGAGCAGTACTTC. Amino acid sequence: CASSPDGTPGLGYEQYF.

The gene calls are TRBV14 and TRBJ1-1; TRBD1 matches at 7 bases. Germline assignment: CDR1 SGHDN and CDR2 FVKESK. The CDR3 sequence is 14 residues long. The junction had 7 bases not matched to a gene; V was cut back by 2 bases and J by 7 bases. CDR3 nucleotides: TGTGCCAGCAGCCAATCCGGGACAGTAGGTGAAGCTTTCTTT. Protein: CASSQSGTVGEAFF.

The chain has TRBV7-2 and TRBJ2-1, with TRBD2 identical over 10 bases. V lost 4 bases, J lost 0 bases, and 3 bases stayed unmatched. Germline CDR1 reads SGHTA; CDR2 reads FQGNSA. CDR3 length equals 16 residues. CDR3 coding DNA: TGTGCCAGCAGCTGGACTAGCGGAGGCTCCTACAATGAGCAGTTCTTC. It yields the protein CASSWTSGGSYNEQFF.

This clone has only a few counts. The CDR3 region has the DNA TGTGCCAGCAGCCTGAACAGGGGGATTAATGAAAAACTGTTTTTT. It is translated as CASSLNRGINEKLFF. V gene TRBV5-4 combines with J gene TRBJ1-4; 8 bases are shared with TRBD1. The CDR3 runs to 15 residues. The germline CDR1 and CDR2 sequences are SGHNT and YYREEE (reference sequence). Losses at the gene ends were 4 bases for V and 4 bases for J; bases not matched to a gene: 6.

The chain has TRBV5-1 and TRBJ2-5; 7 bases agree with TRBD1. J was trimmed by 5 bases and V by 4 bases; bases with no gene match: 8. Germline V CDR1 and CDR2: SGHRS, YFSETQ. The CDR3 loop spans 14 amino acids. The CDR3 bases are TGCGCCAGCAGCACCTCCACAGGGGCGGAGACCCAGTACTTC. It encodes CASSTSTGAETQYF.

The V gene is TRBV5-1, the J gene TRBJ2-7; TRBD1 might be the D (6 bases). V shed 0 bases and J shed 5 bases, with 12 bases lying between them. The CDR3 contains 14 residues. Per the germline V gene, CDR1 is SGHRS and CDR2 is YFSETQ. CDR3 nucleotide sequence: TGCGCCAGCAGCTTGGTCCAGGGGATCGACGAGCAGTACTTC. Amino acid sequence: CASSLVQGIDEQYF.

This chain joins TRBV4-1 and TRBJ2-5, with 9 bases matching TRBD2. This CDR3 has 16 amino acids. In germline, CDR1 is MGHRA, CDR2 YSYEKL. The trim removed 0 bases at V and 1 base at J, leaving 3 bases unmatched. CDR3 amino acids: CASSQDPREGQETQYF. The CDR3 region has the DNA TGCGCCAGCAGCCAAGATCCGCGGGAGGGCCAAGAGACCCAGTACTTC.

The J gene is TRBJ1-2, the V gene TRBV5-1, with 7 bases aligning to TRBD1. V lost 2 bases, J lost 8 bases, and 6 bases stayed unmatched. Germline CDR1 is SGHRS and CDR2 is YFSETQ. The CDR3 contains 13 residues. This chain's CDR3 is CASSFRQGQGYTF. The CDR3 nucleotides are TGCGCCAGCAGCTTTAGACAGGGTCAGGGCTACACCTTC.

This clone was seen only once. In DNA, the CDR3 is TGTGCCAGCTCACTAGGACAGGGAGGGGACGAGCAGTACTTC. This gives the protein CASSLGQGGDEQYF. This chain links TRBV18 with TRBJ2-7, with a weak D call TRBD1 (8 bases). This CDR3 spans 14 amino acids. V lost 4 bases, J lost 5 bases, and 15 bases lay in between. Germline V gene data show CDR1 as KGHSH and CDR2 as LQKENI.

The count of this clone is one. The chain joins TRBV15 to TRBJ2-1; D is unresolved. In germline, CDR1 is LNHNV, CDR2 YYDKDF (reference sequence). The CDR3 covers 12 residues. V gave up 7 bases and J gave up 0 bases, with 4 bases separating them. The CDR3, as DNA: TGTGCCACCACGGGCTCCTACAATGAGCAGTTCTTC. Protein: CATTGSYNEQFF. The whole variable domain, filled in from reference TRBV15 and TRBJ2-1, reads DAMVIQNPRYQVTQFGKPVTLSCSQTLNHNVMYWYQQKSSQAPKLLFHYYDKDFNNEADTPDNFQSRRPNTSFCFLDIRSPGLGDTAMYLCATTGSYNEQFFGPGTRLTVL.

The chain combines TRBV6-6 with TRBJ1-1; 11 bases agree with TRBD1. After removal of 6 bases from V and 4 bases from J, the junction contained 4 bases not matched to a gene. This CDR3 is 14 amino acids long. Looked up from germline, CDR1 is MNHNY and CDR2 is SVGAGI (reference sequence). CDR3 sequence reads: CASSGQGAGTEAFF. Written as DNA, the CDR3 is TGTGCCAGCAGCGGACAGGGGGCGGGCACTGAAGCTTTCTTT.

The V call is TRBV9, the J call TRBJ1-2, with TRBD1 as a possible D gene (5 bases). Between the trimmed V and J ends, which lost 0 bases and 4 bases, there was a span of 10 bases. This CDR3 has 14 amino acids. Germline values: CDR1 SGDLS, CDR2 YYNGEE. This CDR3 reads CASSVAPGGYGYTF. CDR3 DNA sequence: TGTGCCAGCAGCGTAGCACCCGGGGGCTATGGCTACACCTTC.

The chain is built from TRBV19 and TRBJ1-2; D call uncertain. Per germline, CDR1 LNHDA and CDR2 SQIVND (reference sequence). Trimming cost V 0 bases and J 8 bases, with 13 bases left between them. The CDR3 consists of 14 residues. CDR3 amino acids: CASSIDGQVHGYTF. In nucleotides, the CDR3 is TGTGCCAGTAGTATAGATGGCCAGGTCCACGGCTACACCTTC.

The sample holds a few counts of this clone. The DNA of the CDR3 is TGTGCCAGCAGTGACCCGGGAATTACTGAAGCTTTCTTT. It codes for CASSDPGITEAFF. V usage is TRBV6-4 and J usage is TRBJ1-1; D uncertain. Germline V gene sequence: CDR1 MRHNA, CDR2 SNTAGT. Trimming removed 2 bases at V and 5 bases at J, with 9 bases between. This CDR3 has 13 residues.

The chain carries TRBV20-1 and TRBJ1-1; TRBD1 is a possible D gene (5 bases). CDR1 is DFQATT and CDR2 is SNEGSKA in the germline V gene (reference sequence). CDR3 length equals 11 residues. The CDR3 region is CKSGLNTEAFF. The DNA of the CDR3 is TGCAAGTCAGGGCTGAACACTGAAGCTTTCTTT.

V is TRBV4-1 and J is TRBJ2-7; 8 positions match TRBD2. This CDR3 region has 15 residues. Per the germline V gene, CDR1 is MGHRA and CDR2 is YSYEKL. J lost 6 bases, V lost 4 bases, and 11 bases had no gene match. DNA for the CDR3: TGCGCCAGCAGCCGAACTAGCGGAGGATCTGGCGAGCAGTACTTC. Protein: CASSRTSGGSGEQYF.

The V call is TRBV10-2, the J call TRBJ1-1, with D tentatively TRBD1 (5 bases). CDR3 size: 15 residues. Germline loops: CDR1 WSHSY, CDR2 SAAADI. Trimming took off 4 bases at V and 4 bases at J, with 16 bases between the two ends. The CDR3: CASSAFGRDGTEAFF. The CDR3 region has the DNA TGCGCCAGCAGTGCCTTCGGGAGGGACGGCACTGAAGCTTTCTTT.

V gene TRBV5-1 combines with J gene TRBJ2-7, with TRBD1 identical over 10 bases. CDR1 and CDR2 from the germline V gene are SGHRS and YFSETQ. This CDR3 region has 15 residues. The trim removed 4 bases at V and 6 bases at J, leaving 10 bases unmatched. CDR3 protein: CASSPAGQGESEQYF. CDR3 DNA sequence: TGCGCCAGCAGCCCCGCAGGACAGGGGGAATCCGAGCAGTACTTC.

This clone occurred once. V and J are TRBV6-6 and TRBJ2-7; 11 nucleotides match TRBD1. V lost 5 bases to trimming and J lost 3 bases; unmatched junction nucleotides: 6. From germline, CDR1 is MNHNY and CDR2 SVGAGI (reference sequence). This CDR3 has 15 amino acids. CDR3 DNA: TGTGCCAGCAGTAGCCCCGGGACAGGGGGCTACGAGCAGTACTTC. Protein: CASSSPGTGGYEQYF.

The chain joins TRBV5-1 to TRBJ2-5, with TRBD2 identical over 10 bases. The CDR3 totals 14 residues. Germline V gene sequence: CDR1 SGHRS, CDR2 YFSETQ. The V and J ends lost 7 bases and 1 base, in that order; junction bases with no gene match: 4. This chain's CDR3 is CASFSGRSQETQYF. As DNA, the CDR3 is TGCGCCAGCTTTAGCGGGAGGTCCCAAGAGACCCAGTACTTC.

As DNA, the CDR3 is TGCGCCAGCAGGGCTAGCGGAGGGGTCGAGGAGCAGTTCTTC. Translation: CASRASGGVEEQFF. V is TRBV10-2 and J is TRBJ2-1; 7 bases are shared with TRBD2. CDR1 is WSHSY, CDR2 SAAADI, per germline. With V trimmed by 6 bases and J by 10 bases, 12 bases remained unmatched. This CDR3 contains 14 residues.

The V call is TRBV6-5, the J call TRBJ1-1, with D uncertain. CDR1 and CDR2 (germline): MNHEY, SVGAGI. The CDR3 is 15 residues long. V was shortened by 6 bases and J by 4 bases, with 18 bases between the two germline ends. The CDR3 is CASSHPDRAGTEAFF. The CDR3 nucleotides read TGTGCCAGCAGCCACCCAGATCGAGCGGGCACTGAAGCTTTCTTT.

The chain joins TRBV5-4 to TRBJ1-1; 7 positions agree with TRBD1. This CDR3 has 14 amino acids. From germline, CDR1 is SGHNT and CDR2 YYREEE (reference sequence). J gave up 5 bases and V 0 bases, and 4 bases lay outside the gene matches. CDR3 sequence (DNA): TGTGCCAGCAGCTTGGTTCCAGGGGGGACTGAAGCTTTCTTT. It translates to CASSLVPGGTEAFF.

The rearrangement links TRBV6-6 to TRBJ2-7; D is unresolved. Trimming cost V 5 bases and J 5 bases, with 10 bases left between them. The CDR3 extends over 12 amino acids. Germline CDR1 MNHNY, CDR2 SVGAGI (reference sequence). The CDR3 DNA sequence: TGTGCCAGCAGTCCCTATAAGAACGAGCAGTACTTC. This translates into CASSPYKNEQYF.

The chain joins TRBV6-1 to TRBJ2-3, with TRBD2 matching over 8 bases. The junction had 6 bases not matched to a gene; V was cut back by 1 base and J by 6 bases. Germline-derived CDR1 and CDR2 are MNHNS and SASEGT. The CDR3 is 15 amino acids. The CDR3 bases are TGTGCCAGCAGTGAAGTAGCGGGGATCGTCGATACGCAGTATTTT. This codes for CASSEVAGIVDTQYF.